Listed below are T cell receptor beta chains from one sample, sequenced in a study of memory CD4+ T cells and cytomegalovirus serostatus. The repertoire was sequenced with immunoSEQ multiplex PCR; TCRdb's copy has only in-frame clones and lacks some. The top ten clones hold roughly 1.5% of a sample with tens of thousands of clones, roughly 79% of them seen once. Input material: memory CD4+ T cells from blood. The receptors were gathered from an adult in good health and CMV-seronegative. Both conserved end residues are part of each CDR3. The D gene is left open where the match is weak. Where a row states a size, it is once, few, many or the class of an expanded clone; other rows omit it.

j_gene: TRBJ2-6; abundance: .; v_gene: TRBV19; len: 16; d_gene: .; CDR3nt: TGTGCCAGTAGTACTTACAGGGACGGTGGGGCCAACGTCCTGACTTTC; CDR3aa: CASSTYRDGGANVLTF
j_gene: TRBJ2-1; abundance: few; v_gene: TRBV29-1; len: 12; d_gene: .; CDR3nt: TGCAGCGTGGAGGTGGGACGCAATGAGCAGTTCTTC; CDR3aa: CSVEVGRNEQFF
j_gene: TRBJ1-1; abundance: .; v_gene: TRBV19; len: 13; d_gene: .; CDR3nt: TGTGCCAGTAGTACCCACAGGGACACTGAAGCTTTCTTT; CDR3aa: CASSTHRDTEAFF
j_gene: TRBJ1-2; abundance: .; v_gene: TRBV27; len: 13; d_gene: .; CDR3nt: TGTGCCAGCAGTCCAAGGGGTGGCTATGGCTACACCTTC; CDR3aa: CASSPRGGYGYTF
j_gene: TRBJ1-2; abundance: .; v_gene: TRBV6-6; len: 13; d_gene: TRBD1; CDR3nt: TGTGCCAGCAGCTGGGACAGGGAGGGTGGCTACACCTTC; CDR3aa: CASSWDREGGYTF
j_gene: TRBJ1-1; abundance: .; v_gene: TRBV4-1; len: 15; d_gene: TRBD1; CDR3nt: TGCGCCAGCAGCCAGAGGGACAGGGAGGTCACTGAAGCTTTCTTT; CDR3aa: CASSQRDREVTEAFF
j_gene: TRBJ2-1; abundance: .; v_gene: TRBV7-2; len: 16; d_gene: TRBD2; CDR3nt: TGTGCCAGCAGCTTTGGACTAGCGGGGGGGCAGGGTGAGCAGTTCTTC; CDR3aa: CASSFGLAGGQGEQFF
j_gene: TRBJ2-1; abundance: .; v_gene: TRBV2; len: 16; d_gene: TRBD2; CDR3nt: TGTGCCAGCTCGGGAAGCCTCGGGACTACCCGGGATGGGCAGTTCTTC; CDR3aa: CASSGSLGTTRDGQFF
j_gene: TRBJ2-1; abundance: .; v_gene: TRBV19; len: 15; d_gene: TRBD1; CDR3nt: TGTGCCAGTAGTATATCGGACAGGGTTGGCAATGAGCAGTTCTTC; CDR3aa: CASSISDRVGNEQFF
j_gene: TRBJ2-3; abundance: .; v_gene: TRBV10-3; len: 16; d_gene: .; CDR3nt: TGTGCCATCAGGAGTGTATCAGGGGGAGGAACAGATACGCAGTATTTT; CDR3aa: CAIRSVSGGGTDTQYF
j_gene: TRBJ2-1; abundance: .; v_gene: TRBV27; len: 16; d_gene: TRBD1; CDR3nt: TGTGCCAGCAGTTTAAGGGGGCTCACGGCGGGCAATGAGCAGTTCTTC; CDR3aa: CASSLRGLTAGNEQFF
j_gene: TRBJ2-5; abundance: .; v_gene: TRBV2; len: 13; d_gene: .; CDR3nt: TGTGCCAGCAGTGACAGGGGAGAAGAGACCCAGTACTTC; CDR3aa: CASSDRGEETQYF
j_gene: TRBJ1-5; abundance: .; v_gene: TRBV28; len: 15; d_gene: TRBD1; CDR3nt: TGTGCCAGCAGTTTCCCCGCCACAGGGGGTCAGCCCCAGCATTTT; CDR3aa: CASSFPATGGQPQHF
j_gene: TRBJ1-5; abundance: .; v_gene: TRBV6-1; len: 13; d_gene: .; CDR3nt: TGTGCCACGGGGGGTTGGGTCAATCAGCCCCAGCATTTT; CDR3aa: CATGGWVNQPQHF
j_gene: TRBJ2-5; abundance: .; v_gene: TRBV5-1; len: 13; d_gene: .; CDR3nt: TGCGCCAGCAGCTTGGGACAGAAAGAGACCCAGTACTTC; CDR3aa: CASSLGQKETQYF
j_gene: TRBJ2-2; abundance: .; v_gene: TRBV6-1; len: 13; d_gene: .; CDR3nt: TGTGCCAGCAGGCTGGGGGGAACCGGGGAGCTGTTTTTT; CDR3aa: CASRLGGTGELFF
j_gene: TRBJ2-7; abundance: few; v_gene: TRBV4-3; len: 16; d_gene: .; CDR3nt: TGCGCCAGCAGCCAAGGAACGGGACACCGAGCGGACGAGCAGTACTTC; CDR3aa: CASSQGTGHRADEQYF
j_gene: TRBJ2-2; abundance: few; v_gene: TRBV7-3; len: 15; d_gene: .; CDR3nt: TGTGCCAGCAGCCGAGACAGGACGGACACCGGGGAGCTGTTTTTT; CDR3aa: CASSRDRTDTGELFF
j_gene: TRBJ1-4; abundance: .; v_gene: TRBV5-6; len: 16; d_gene: .; CDR3nt: TGTGCCAGCAGTATGGGAAGGGGCGGCGTGAAAGAAAAACTGTTTTTT; CDR3aa: CASSMGRGGVKEKLFF
j_gene: TRBJ2-3; abundance: .; v_gene: TRBV7-2; len: 16; d_gene: TRBD2; CDR3nt: TGTGCCAGCAGCTTAGGTGCGGGGGGGCCAGGAGATACGCAGTATTTT; CDR3aa: CASSLGAGGPGDTQYF
j_gene: TRBJ2-5; abundance: .; v_gene: TRBV7-2; len: 14; d_gene: TRBD1; CDR3nt: TGTGCCAGCAGCTTAGCGGGACAGCAAGAGACCCAGTACTTC; CDR3aa: CASSLAGQQETQYF
j_gene: TRBJ2-5; abundance: .; v_gene: TRBV2; len: 14; d_gene: .; CDR3nt: TGTGCCAGCAGTGCAGCGGGCCTAGGGGAGACCCAGTACTTC; CDR3aa: CASSAAGLGETQYF
j_gene: TRBJ2-2; abundance: .; v_gene: TRBV5-1; len: 13; d_gene: TRBD2; CDR3nt: TGCGCCAGCAAGGAGGGAGGGGCCGGGGAGCTGTTTTTT; CDR3aa: CASKEGGAGELFF
j_gene: TRBJ2-1; abundance: .; v_gene: TRBV7-9; len: 12; d_gene: .; CDR3nt: TGTGCCAGCAGCTCCTCAGGGATTGAGCAGTTCTTC; CDR3aa: CASSSSGIEQFF
j_gene: TRBJ1-2; abundance: .; v_gene: TRBV7-2; len: 14; d_gene: .; CDR3nt: TGTGCCAGCAGCCAAAGGGACGGGCGCTATGGCTACACCTTC; CDR3aa: CASSQRDGRYGYTF
j_gene: TRBJ2-7; abundance: .; v_gene: TRBV14; len: 14; d_gene: .; CDR3nt: TGTGCCAGCAGCGACGACTGGACAGCCTACGAGCAGTACTTC; CDR3aa: CASSDDWTAYEQYF
j_gene: TRBJ1-2; abundance: .; v_gene: TRBV19; len: 12; d_gene: TRBD1; CDR3nt: TGTGCCAGCGAAGGGACAGGGAAGGGCTACACCTTC; CDR3aa: CASEGTGKGYTF
j_gene: TRBJ2-2; abundance: .; v_gene: TRBV7-2; len: 16; d_gene: TRBD1; CDR3nt: TGTGCCAGCAGCTCCCCTACAGGGGTGAACACCGGGGAGCTGTTTTTT; CDR3aa: CASSSPTGVNTGELFF
j_gene: TRBJ1-1; abundance: .; v_gene: TRBV5-1; len: 21; d_gene: TRBD1; CDR3nt: TGCGCCAGCAGCTCCATTTCATTCGACAGGGGCCTTAAACGAACGGACACTGAAGCTTTCTTT; CDR3aa: CASSSISFDRGLKRTDTEAFF
j_gene: TRBJ1-2; abundance: .; v_gene: TRBV2; len: 14; d_gene: TRBD1; CDR3nt: TGTGCCAGCAGGATACAGGGGGCCTTCTATGGCTACACCTTC; CDR3aa: CASRIQGAFYGYTF